Listed here are 22 T cell receptor beta chains from one sample, sequenced in a study of blood T cell repertoires in COVID-19. The method was immunoSEQ multiplex PCR; TCRdb's version includes in-frame clones alone and lacks a portion of them. The table lists around 250,000 clones, around 81% of them singletons, with about 3.5% in the top ten. The specimen was PBMCs or T cells enriched from blood (not recorded which). Receptors were obtained from a man aged 50 to 59 who had recovered from COVID-19.

The rearrangement joins TRBV2 to TRBJ1-5; 12 bases are a match to TRBD1. Germline trimming cut 7 bases from V and 15 bases from J; bases unmatched to any gene: 7. Germline assignment: CDR1 SNHLY and CDR2 FYNNEI. The CDR3 spans 12 residues. The CDR3 DNA reads TGTGCCAGCAACTCGGGACAGGGGGCTGGGCATTTT. Its translation: CASNSGQGAGHF.

This clone was seen a few times. The V call is TRBV7-6, the J call TRBJ1-2; 9 bases fit TRBD1. Germline values: CDR1 SGHVS, CDR2 FNYEAQ. The CDR3 totals 17 residues. V lost 5 bases, J lost 2 bases, and 12 bases stayed unmatched. The CDR3 region is CASSPTSNRGQNYGYTF. The CDR3 DNA follows: TGTGCCAGCAGCCCAACCTCGAACAGGGGGCAGAACTATGGCTACACCTTC.

This chain connects TRBV30 to TRBJ2-7, with a tentative D call TRBD1 (6 bases). This CDR3 comprises 16 residues. Germline V gene sequence: CDR1 GTSNPN, CDR2 SVGIG (reference sequence). V was pared by 1 base and J by 3 bases, with 19 bases between. The DNA for the CDR3 is TGTGCCTGGAGTGCCCTTAAGACAGGCATCTTCTACGAGCAGTACTTC. Translated, it gives CAWSALKTGIFYEQYF.

The genes are TRBV5-4 and TRBJ1-3; the match to TRBD1 covers 7 bases. Trimming cost V 4 bases and J 4 bases; bases outside gene matches: 5. The CDR3 has 14 amino acids. Looked up from germline, CDR1 is SGHNT and CDR2 is YYREEE (reference sequence). DNA for the CDR3: TGTGCCAGCAGCCGAGGGGGCGAGGGAAACACCATATATTTT. It is translated as CASSRGGEGNTIYF.

V is TRBV6-5 and J is TRBJ1-1; D unresolved. V lost 6 bases to trimming and J lost 5 bases, with 19 bases between them. The CDR3 covers 15 residues. Germline CDR1 and CDR2: MNHEY and SVGAGI. The CDR3 sequence: CASSPGPLRRTEAFF. The DNA of the CDR3 is TGTGCCAGCAGCCCAGGACCGTTAAGGAGGACTGAAGCTTTCTTT.

This sequence joins TRBV29-1 and TRBJ2-1; 7 bases agree with TRBD1. Germline V gives CDR1 SQVTM, CDR2 ANQGSEA. V dropped 4 bases and J dropped 10; count of bases not matched to a gene: 7. This CDR3 is built from 12 residues. The CDR3 coding sequence is TGCAGCGTTGGACAGGGCCTCTGGGAGCAGTTCTTC. As protein: CSVGQGLWEQFF.

The rearrangement uses TRBV5-4 and TRBJ1-6; no reliable D call. Trimming shortened V by 1 base and J by 9 bases, and 11 bases separated the two germline ends. CDR1 is SGHNT, CDR2 YYREEE, per germline (reference sequence). This CDR3 is built from 14 residues. CDR3 DNA sequence: TGTGCCAGCAGCTTGTCCACTGAGGGTTCACCCCTCCACTTT. It yields the protein CASSLSTEGSPLHF.

The J gene is TRBJ2-3, the V gene TRBV18; D may be TRBD2 (5 bases). V lost 3 bases and J 0 bases, leaving 10 bases between the germline ends. The CDR3 is made up of 15 amino acids. The germline V gene encodes CDR1 KGHSH and CDR2 LQKENI. The CDR3 nucleotides are TGTGCCAGCTCACCGATAGGGAGTAGCACAGATACGCAGTATTTT. It is translated as CASSPIGSSTDTQYF.

The chain is built from TRBV5-1 and TRBJ2-3; maybe TRBD1 (5 bases). The CDR3 sequence is 15 residues long. Germline CDR1 reads SGHRS; CDR2 reads YFSETQ. Deletions cut 0 bases from V and 1 base from J, with 9 bases between. Written as DNA, the CDR3 is TGCGCCAGCAGCTTGGCGGCCAGGGGCACAGATACGCAGTATTTT. It encodes CASSLAARGTDTQYF.

This clone was recorded a few times. The chain is built from TRBV5-7 and TRBJ1-2; TRBD1 is a possible D gene (6 bases). TRBV5-7 falls under the ORF class, with uncertain function. The CDR3 is made up of 13 amino acids. The germline V and J ends were trimmed by 7 bases and 3 bases, with 13 bases remaining between them. In DNA, the CDR3 is TGTGCCAGCGGGGAGGGGGACGACTATGGCTACACCTTC. Translated, it gives CASGEGDDYGYTF.

The chain couples TRBV7-2 to TRBJ2-5; 8 bases agree with TRBD1. Germline CDR1 is SGHTA and CDR2 is FQGNSA. This CDR3 is 17 amino acids long. After removal of 0 bases from V and 4 bases from J, the junction contained 10 bases not matched to a gene. The CDR3 DNA follows: TGTGCCAGCAGCTTAGCGAGGTCAGGGGGCGCGGGAGAGACCCAGTACTTC. Translation: CASSLARSGGAGETQYF.

This clone has only a few counts. In nucleotides, the CDR3 is TGTGCCAGCAGCCACGCACTACTAGGTCGGGATGAGCAGTTCTTC. The encoded protein is CASSHALLGRDEQFF. The chain has TRBV3-1 (or the pseudogene TRBV3-2) and TRBJ2-1, with D possibly TRBD2 on 5 matching bases. Trimming cost V 3 bases and J 8 bases, with 17 bases left between them. This CDR3 is 15 amino acids long. CDR1 and CDR2 (germline): LGHDT, YNNKEL (reference sequence).

The chain joins TRBV30 to TRBJ2-4, with D tentatively TRBD2 (6 bases). The V gene lost 5 bases and the J gene lost 2 bases, with 13 bases spanning the gap. This CDR3 comprises 14 residues. Looked up from germline, CDR1 is GTSNPN and CDR2 is SVGIG (reference sequence). In DNA, the CDR3 is TGTGCCTGGGCTCGCGGGGATTCCAAAAACATTCAGTACTTC. Translation: CAWARGDSKNIQYF. Filled out from reference TRBV30 and TRBJ2-4, the complete variable domain reads SQTIHQWPATLVQPVGSPLSLECTVEGTSNPNLYWYRQAAGRGLQLLFYSVGIGQISSEVPQNLSASRPQDRQFILSSKKLLLSDSGFYLCAWARGDSKNIQYFGAGTRLSVL.

The V call is TRBV19, the J call TRBJ1-1; no clear D. CDR3 length: 14 residues. Per germline, CDR1 LNHDA and CDR2 SQIVND (reference sequence). The V end was cut by 1 base, the J end by 5 bases, with 11 bases between. CDR3 coding DNA: TGTGCCAGTAGTATAGTGGCCGCGGGGACTGAAGCTTTCTTT. Its translation: CASSIVAAGTEAFF.

The chain carries TRBV14 and TRBJ1-2; a possible D gene is TRBD1 (6 bases). The CDR3 extends over 15 amino acids. The ends were cut back, 0 bases at V and 6 bases at J, with 14 bases in the middle. In germline, CDR1 is SGHDN, CDR2 FVKESK. The CDR3 is CASSQDWGQVDGYTF. CDR3 nucleotides: TGTGCCAGCAGCCAAGATTGGGGACAAGTGGATGGCTACACCTTC.

V gene TRBV5-1 combines with J gene TRBJ1-3; TRBD1 might be the D (6 bases). V lost 4 bases and J 0 bases, leaving 8 bases between the germline ends. This CDR3 is built from 14 residues. Germline CDR1 and CDR2: SGHRS and YFSETQ. In DNA, the CDR3 is TGCGCCAGCAGCCCGGACAGCTCTGGAAACACCATATATTTT. This translates into CASSPDSSGNTIYF.

The chain uses TRBV3-1 (or the pseudogene TRBV3-2) and TRBJ2-2; D is ambiguous. The CDR3 length is 14 residues. Germline V CDR1 and CDR2: LGHDT, YNNKEL (reference sequence). The germline V and J ends were trimmed by 5 bases and 4 bases, with 11 bases remaining between them. The CDR3 sequence is CASSARLITGELFF. The CDR3 DNA reads as TGTGCCAGCAGCGCTAGGCTAATCACCGGGGAGCTGTTTTTT.

The chain is built from TRBV14 and TRBJ2-7, with TRBD1 matching over 8 bases. This CDR3 region has 15 residues. The germline CDR1 and CDR2 sequences are SGHDN and FVKESK. V lost 2 bases, J lost 5 bases, and 8 bases stayed unmatched. DNA of the CDR3: TGTGCCAGCAGCCAACTTTTGACAGGGGCAGACGAGCAGTACTTC. Its translation: CASSQLLTGADEQYF.

The chain couples TRBV19 to TRBJ1-1; possibly TRBD1 for D (6 bases). The CDR3 is 16 amino acids. The V gene lost 4 bases and the J gene lost 3 bases, with 18 bases spanning the gap. In germline, CDR1 is LNHDA, CDR2 SQIVND (reference sequence). The CDR3 spells CASSTSRGHQYTEAFF. CDR3 DNA: TGTGCCAGTAGTACATCGAGGGGACATCAGTACACTGAAGCTTTCTTT.

A single count supports this clone. This chain uses TRBV5-1 with TRBJ2-7; D is unresolved. Germline assignment: CDR1 SGHRS and CDR2 YFSETQ. The V end was cut by 0 bases, the J end by 2 bases, with 6 bases between. The CDR3 length is 13 residues. The CDR3 sequence is CASSLAFPYEQYF. The CDR3 DNA sequence: TGCGCCAGCAGCTTGGCCTTCCCCTACGAGCAGTACTTC.

This clone was found once. The chain carries TRBV5-5 and TRBJ1-5; D is unclear. Deletions cut 0 bases from V and 3 bases from J, with 10 bases between. The CDR3 runs to 15 residues. Germline-derived CDR1 and CDR2 are SGHKS and YYEKEE (reference sequence). CDR3 amino acids: CASSLGAGFNQPQHF. The DNA for the CDR3 is TGTGCCAGCAGCTTGGGGGCGGGCTTCAATCAGCCCCAGCATTTT.

The rearrangement links TRBV11-1 to TRBJ2-3; 9 nucleotides match TRBD1. CDR1 is SGHAT and CDR2 is FQDESV in the germline V gene (reference sequence). CDR3 size: 16 residues. V dropped 5 bases and J dropped 7; count of bases not matched to a gene: 13. This chain's CDR3 is CASSGGTGKSTNTQYF. Written as DNA, the CDR3 is TGTGCCAGCAGCGGAGGGACAGGGAAATCTACCAATACGCAGTATTTT.